These T cell receptor beta chains were read from a single sample in a study of CD8+ T cells in alopecia areata. TCRdb keeps only in-frame clones here, not all; method: immunoSEQ multiplex PCR. The sample holds 200,000 or so clones, nearly 60% seen once. Material: CD4+ T cells sorted from blood, obtained at week 24, from a patient treated with tofacitinib. These receptors were taken from a human donor with alopecia areata. CDR3s leave out the opening cysteine and the closing phenylalanine or tryptophan. The order of the fields is V gene, J gene, CDR3 protein.

TRBV11-2	TRBJ2-3	ASSVVGGDTQY
TRBV29-1	TRBJ2-5	SVPGGVSWKTQY
TRBV7-2	TRBJ2-5	ASSLVPGSQETQY
TRBV30	TRBJ1-3	AWSVRSSGNTIY
TRBV2	TRBJ2-7	ASSEFQRGHYEQY
TRBV7-2	TRBJ2-3	ASSLGWGDTQY
TRBV30	TRBJ2-1	AWSGGTSAPRPYEQF
TRBV29-1	TRBJ2-3	SVEASVTDTQY
TRBV5-1	TRBJ2-7	ASSVRSAEEQY
TRBV5-1	TRBJ2-7	ASKGQTYEQY
TRBV30	TRBJ2-7	AYETGKFYEQY
TRBV7-8	TRBJ2-3	ASSFRTSGVTDTQY
TRBV29-1	TRBJ1-5	SVEWEGGSSQH
TRBV28	TRBJ1-2	ASSPYRGVDYGYT
TRBV4-1	TRBJ1-2	ASSLPGQAYGYT
TRBV15	TRBJ2-6	ATSRDQGALSGANVLT
TRBV5-1	TRBJ2-3	ASSLTASGRRVTDTQY
TRBV7-6	TRBJ1-1	ASSLAGENTEAF
TRBV7-9	TRBJ1-2	ASSLSRGANYGYT
TRBV29-1	TRBJ1-1	SVEVKGGTEAF
TRBV5-1	TRBJ2-5	ASSLEGSGLGQETQY
TRBV29-1	TRBJ2-6	SVGQSGANVLT
TRBV5-1	TRBJ2-5	ASSGRGQETQY
TRBV5-6	TRBJ2-7	ASSAGPGPSYEQY
TRBV5-1	TRBJ2-2	ASSFAQSRTGELF
TRBV27	TRBJ1-1	ASSLVRGFTEAF
TRBV7-2	TRBJ2-7	ASSPWGRAYEQY
TRBV6-5	TRBJ1-1	ASSYSTRAGTEAF
TRBV4-1	TRBJ2-1	ASSQDPTGYNEQF
TRBV29-1	TRBJ1-4	SVNAGGEKLF
TRBV30	TRBJ1-4	AWSVPEKLF
TRBV29-1	TRBJ1-2	SVEDFRTTNNYGYT
TRBV29-1	TRBJ1-2	SVVFGTVNYGYT
TRBV27	TRBJ2-1	ASTKHTGFDEQF
TRBV5-4	TRBJ1-3	ASSRDRAGGNTIY
TRBV29-1	TRBJ2-2	SVDRGGYTGELF
TRBV7-2	TRBJ2-1	ASTLAGSYNEQF
TRBV7-2	TRBJ1-6	ASSFGARAPHDLH
TRBV2	TRBJ2-3	ASTGGTTDTQY
TRBV9	TRBJ2-2	ASSVDRYPGELF
TRBV27	TRBJ1-5	ASSRQGDQPQH
TRBV29-1	TRBJ2-3	SVERAGGVTDTQY
TRBV25-1	TRBJ2-4	ASSDSGTGAIIQY
TRBV29-1	TRBJ1-2	SVVPGNYGYT
TRBV11-2	TRBJ2-7	ASSLDPHRVAYEQY
TRBV4-3	TRBJ2-1	ASSQATSGNEQF
TRBV5-1	TRBJ2-3	ASSPSPDSHTDTQY
TRBV5-6	TRBJ2-4	ASSLDGLGPNIQY
TRBV18	TRBJ1-1	ASSTRTGLDTEAF
TRBV30	TRBJ2-3	AWSATGPSTDTQY